The 23 T cell receptor beta chains listed next were all sequenced from one sample in a study of shared clonotypes between healthy human individuals. Naivety among CD8 cells was defined by CD45RO negativity and positive CCR7 selection, thereby excluding terminally differentiated effector memory CD45RA+ cells. Clones were read by immunoSEQ multiplex PCR, and TCRdb kept only the in-frame ones, dropping some. The table lists around 2,000,000 clones, approximately 95% of them singletons. The sample taken for sequencing was naive CD8+ T cells sorted from blood. All receptors derive from a man aged 18 to 35 in good health.

The gene calls are TRBV28 and TRBJ2-3; the D gene could be TRBD1 or TRBD2 (5 bases each). Germline V gene lookup returns CDR1 MDHEN and CDR2 SYDVKM. V lost 6 bases, J lost 0 bases, and 13 bases lay in between. This CDR3 comprises 15 residues. The CDR3 DNA is TGTGCCAGCAGCCGGGACGGCTTTAGCACAGATACGCAGTATTTT. It yields the protein CASSRDGFSTDTQYF. Full variable domain (remainder filled in from reference TRBV28 and TRBJ2-3): DVKVTQSSRYLVKRTGEKVFLECVQDMDHENMFWYRQDPGLGLRLIYFSYDVKMKEKGDIPEGYSVSREKKERFSLILESASTNQTSMYLCASSRDGFSTDTQYFGPGTRLTVL.

V usage is TRBV19 and J usage is TRBJ1-3; TRBD1 aligns across 7 bases. The CDR3 sequence is 14 residues long. After removal of 9 bases from V and 5 bases from J, the junction contained 10 bases not matched to a gene. Germline-derived CDR1 and CDR2 are LNHDA and SQIVND (reference sequence). CDR3 nucleotide sequence: TGTGCCAGCTTTCCAGGAGGGGGCCGAAACACCATATATTTT. Translated, it gives CASFPGGGRNTIYF. Filled out from reference TRBV19 and TRBJ1-3, the complete variable domain reads DGGITQSPKYLFRKEGQNVTLSCEQNLNHDAMYWYRQDPGQGLRLIYYSQIVNDFQKGDIAEGYSVSREKKESFPLTVTSAQKNPTAFYLCASFPGGGRNTIYFGEGSWLTVV.

This sequence joins TRBV6-6 and TRBJ2-3; no reliable D call. Germline V gene lookup returns CDR1 MNHNY and CDR2 SVGAGI (reference sequence). This CDR3 is 12 amino acids long. V dropped 6 bases and J dropped 5 bases, with 9 bases sitting between them. In DNA form, the CDR3 reads TGTGCCAGCAGCCCGGATCGAGATACGCAGTATTTT. Amino acid sequence: CASSPDRDTQYF.

The chain uses TRBV5-4 and TRBJ1-5; the D gene is possibly TRBD1 (6 bases). Trimming stripped 3 bases from V and 1 base from J, with 14 bases between. CDR1 is SGHNT, CDR2 YYREEE, per germline (reference sequence). The CDR3 length is 16 residues. In nucleotides, the CDR3 is TGTGCCAGCAGCTCGGAGGGGGTCGTGAGCAATCAGCCCCAGCATTTT. Translated, it gives CASSSEGVVSNQPQHF.

The rearrangement uses TRBV21-1 and TRBJ2-7; the tabulated D call, TRBD2, remains unverified against the DNA. TRBV21-1 is labeled a pseudogene. This CDR3 has 16 amino acids. The CDR3 DNA follows: TGTGCCAGCAGCAAAGAGGCTAGCGGGGGTCGCTACGAGCAGTACTTC. Translating it yields CASSKEASGGRYEQYF.

CDR3 sequence: CAWSTTGTEQYF. The CDR3 nucleotides are TGTGCCTGGAGTACCACAGGGACCGAGCAGTACTTC. The J gene is TRBJ2-7, the V gene TRBV30, with D maybe TRBD1 (6 bases). This CDR3 is 12 amino acids long. Trimming left V 2 bases short and J 6 bases short, with 11 bases between. Germline assignment: CDR1 GTSNPN and CDR2 SVGIG (reference sequence).

This chain uses TRBV28 with TRBJ1-3, with TRBD1 as a possible D gene (5 bases). The length of the CDR3 is 14 residues. V was clipped by 2 bases and J by 2 bases, with 7 bases between them. CDR1 is MDHEN and CDR2 is SYDVKM in the germline V gene. In DNA, the CDR3 is TGTGCCAGCAGTTTAGCGGGGGCTGGAAACACCATATATTTT. Protein sequence: CASSLAGAGNTIYF.

This clone came up a few times. This sequence joins TRBV25-1 and TRBJ2-7; perhaps TRBD2 as D (5 bases). V lost 2 bases, J lost 3 bases, and 11 bases lay in between. The CDR3 is 14 residues long. Germline V gives CDR1 MGHDK, CDR2 SYGVNS. The CDR3 region is CASSERPGIYEQYF. The CDR3 coding sequence is TGTGCCAGCAGTGAAAGGCCCGGGATCTACGAGCAGTACTTC.

The chain combines TRBV12-5 with TRBJ2-7; 7 bases align to TRBD1. The CDR3 has 17 amino acids. Germline V gives CDR1 LGHNT, CDR2 FRNRAP. The V segment lost 1 base and the J segment 4 bases; nucleotides outside the gene matches: 13. This CDR3 is CASGLGARPGQLYEQYF. The CDR3 coding sequence is TGTGCTAGTGGTTTGGGAGCGAGACCGGGACAGTTATACGAGCAGTACTTC.

The chain uses TRBV2 and TRBJ2-7, with 8 bases lining up with TRBD1. The CDR3 runs to 12 residues. CDR1 SNHLY and CDR2 FYNNEI come from the germline V gene. Unmatched junction bases numbered 4, after V lost 10 bases and J lost 2 bases. This CDR3 reads CAIRDRTYEQYF. The CDR3 DNA sequence: TGTGCCATCCGGGACAGGACCTACGAGCAGTACTTC.

Turning to this clone: Different DNA sequences within this sample yield the same CDR3. V gene TRBV9 combines with J gene TRBJ2-3; 7 bases align to TRBD2. Germline CDR1 SGDLS, CDR2 YYNGEE. The CDR3 length is 14 residues. The ends lost 4 bases at V and 1 base at J; junction bases unmatched: 3. The CDR3 DNA reads as TGTGCCAGCAGCCTGGGGGGGGGCACAGATACGCAGTATTTT. Its protein product is CASSLGGGTDTQYF.

Regarding this clone: Other DNA sequences in the sample encode the same CDR3. The chain links TRBV7-3 to TRBJ2-3; D is perhaps TRBD2 (6 bases). V was cut by 5 bases and J by 6 bases, with 15 bases left in between. The V gene's germline CDR1 is SGHTA and CDR2 FQGTGA. The CDR3 length is 14 residues. As DNA, the CDR3 is TGTGCCAGCAGCCCTCTCGACGGGACTGATACGCAGTATTTT. Translation gives CASSPLDGTDTQYF.

The chain recombines TRBV4-3 with TRBJ1-5; a possible D gene is TRBD1 (5 bases). Per the germline V gene, CDR1 is LGHNA and CDR2 is YSLEER. Trimming took off 0 bases at V and 9 bases at J, with 12 bases between the two ends. CDR3 length: 14 residues. Written as DNA, the CDR3 is TGCGCCAGCAGCCAAGATGGGACCCAATCGCCCCAGCATTTT. The encoded protein is CASSQDGTQSPQHF.

The V and J genes are TRBV10-2 and TRBJ2-2, with 8 bases lining up with TRBD2. The CDR3 is 17 residues long. The trim removed 6 bases at V and 2 bases at J, leaving 11 bases unmatched. CDR1 and CDR2 from the germline V gene are WSHSY and SAAADI. The CDR3 spells CASRTTSGGGNTGELFF. The DNA of the CDR3 is TGCGCCAGCAGAACCACTAGCGGAGGGGGTAACACCGGGGAGCTGTTTTTT.

V gene TRBV4-1 combines with J gene TRBJ2-1; no firm D call. The germline V gene has CDR1 MGHRA and CDR2 YSYEKL. The CDR3 is made up of 14 amino acids. V gave up 1 base and J gave up 3 bases, with 7 bases separating them. The DNA for the CDR3 is TGCGCCAGCAGCCAAGGTGGGCTCTACAATGAGCAGTTCTTC. Residues: CASSQGGLYNEQFF.

The V call is TRBV10-1, the J call TRBJ2-5, with D tentatively TRBD2 (5 bases). CDR1 is WNHNN, CDR2 SYGVQD, per germline (reference sequence). Trimming took 2 bases from V and 7 from J, leaving 8 bases between them. The CDR3 sequence is 12 residues long. DNA of the CDR3: TGCGCCAGCAGTGAGGGAGGAGGGACCCAGTACTTC. Protein: CASSEGGGTQYF.

This clone was observed a single time. The chain combines TRBV27 with TRBJ1-2; D possibly corresponds to TRBD1 (6 bases). CDR1 is MNHEY and CDR2 is SMNVEV in the germline V gene (reference sequence). The CDR3 is 9 amino acids. The V gene lost 11 bases and the J gene lost 7 bases, with 8 bases spanning the gap. The CDR3 region is CAGGPGYTF. DNA for the CDR3: TGTGCCGGGGGGCCTGGCTACACCTTC.

This clone was seen once. This sequence joins TRBV30 and TRBJ2-1; D gene unclear. The germline gives CDR1 GTSNPN, CDR2 SVGIG (reference sequence). Trimming removed 0 bases at V and 4 bases at J, with 10 bases between. The CDR3 is 14 amino acids. CDR3 DNA: TGTGCCTGGAGTGTAAGTCTCCCTTACAATGAGCAGTTCTTC. This translates into CAWSVSLPYNEQFF.

The chain recombines TRBV27 with TRBJ2-7, with 9 bases that match TRBD1. This CDR3 region has 14 residues. Germline V gene sequence: CDR1 MNHEY, CDR2 SMNVEV (reference sequence). The J segment lost 6 bases and the V segment lost 4 bases, leaving 7 bases of the junction unmatched. Here the CDR3 reads CASSSGQGWLEQYF. The CDR3 DNA reads as TGTGCCAGCAGTTCGGGACAGGGATGGCTCGAGCAGTACTTC.

This clone showed up just once. The chain links TRBV4-3 to TRBJ1-5; no firm D call. Between the trimmed V and J ends, which lost 0 bases and 0 bases, there was a span of 12 bases. This CDR3 is 17 amino acids long. Per the germline V gene, CDR1 is LGHNA and CDR2 is YSLEER. CDR3 in DNA: TGCGCCAGCAGCCAAGATTGGTCGGGGTATAGCAATCAGCCCCAGCATTTT. Translated, it gives CASSQDWSGYSNQPQHF.

This chain connects TRBV29-1 to TRBJ2-7, with D tentatively TRBD2 (5 bases). With 8 bases removed from V and 5 bases from J, the gap between germline ends came to 13 bases. Germline V CDR1 and CDR2: SQVTM, ANQGSEA. The CDR3 totals 11 residues. CDR3 amino acids: CSSAARDEQYF. In DNA form, the CDR3 reads TGCAGCTCAGCGGCTCGGGACGAGCAGTACTTC.

V is TRBV29-1 and J is TRBJ2-1, with D maybe TRBD1 (6 bases). Germline loops: CDR1 SQVTM, CDR2 ANQGSEA. The CDR3 sequence is 15 residues long. The V and J ends lost 6 bases and 0 bases respectively, with 15 bases between them. CDR3 in amino acids: CSVDGTPVSYNEQFF. DNA for the CDR3: TGCAGCGTAGACGGGACACCCGTCTCCTACAATGAGCAGTTCTTC.

The V and J genes are TRBV4-3 and TRBJ2-2, with 9 bases lining up with TRBD2. After removal of 4 bases from V and 7 bases from J, the junction contained 10 bases not matched to a gene. The CDR3 is 16 amino acids. Germline V CDR1 and CDR2: LGHNA, YSLEER. The CDR3: CASSPRVAGDIGELFF. CDR3 bases: TGCGCCAGCAGCCCCCGGGTAGCGGGAGATATCGGGGAGCTGTTTTTT.